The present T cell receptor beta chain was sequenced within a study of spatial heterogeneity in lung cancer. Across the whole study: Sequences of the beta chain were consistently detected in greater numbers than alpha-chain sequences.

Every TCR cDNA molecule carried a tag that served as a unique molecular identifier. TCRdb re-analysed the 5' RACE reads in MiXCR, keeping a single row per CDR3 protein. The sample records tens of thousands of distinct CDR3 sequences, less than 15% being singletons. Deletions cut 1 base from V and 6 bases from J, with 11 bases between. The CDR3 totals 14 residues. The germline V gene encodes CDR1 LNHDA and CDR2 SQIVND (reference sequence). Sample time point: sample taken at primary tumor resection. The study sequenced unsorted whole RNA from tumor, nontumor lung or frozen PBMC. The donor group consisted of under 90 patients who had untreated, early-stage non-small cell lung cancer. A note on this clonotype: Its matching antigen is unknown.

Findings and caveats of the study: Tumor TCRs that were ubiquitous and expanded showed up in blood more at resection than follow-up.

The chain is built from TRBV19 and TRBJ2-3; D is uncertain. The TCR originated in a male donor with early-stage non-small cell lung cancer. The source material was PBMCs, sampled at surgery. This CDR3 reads CASSIGSIVDTQYF. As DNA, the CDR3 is TGTGCCAGTAGTATAGGATCTATAGTGGATACGCAGTATTTT. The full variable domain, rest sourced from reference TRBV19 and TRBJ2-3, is DGGITQSPKYLFRKEGQNVTLSCEQNLNHDAMYWYRQDPGQGLRLIYYSQIVNDFQKGDIAEGYSVSREKKESFPLTVTSAQKNPTAFYLCASSIGSIVDTQYFGPGTRLTVL.